What follows describes a single T cell receptor (beta chain). What it binds is not known. There are 15 residues in the CDR3. J was trimmed by 1 base and V by 6 bases; bases with no gene match: 5. Germline V gives CDR1 MNHEY, CDR2 SMNVEV (reference sequence). Autoimmune disease history or systemic immunosuppression led to patient exclusion. This entry is derived from a study of OX40 agonist ivuxolimab in advanced cancers. Study-wide results and limits: There was clonal expansion of CD4+ and CD8+ blood T cells by week 6 at 0.1 to 3.0 mg/kg.

Produced via immunoSEQ multiplex PCR; TCRdb's table is partial and in-frame only. Among 84,000 or so clones listed, about 88% were seen once. The chain is built from TRBV27 and TRBJ2-1; 8 bases map to TRBD2. Sequencing was performed on CD4+ or CD8+ T cells sorted from blood, taken in a trial of the OX40 agonist ivuxolimab. This sequence was found in an adult with an advanced solid tumor such as melanoma, head and neck, liver or kidney cancer. The CDR3 sequence is CASSLAGPSYNEQFF. CDR3 nucleotides: TGTGCCAGCAGCTTAGCGGGGCCATCCTACAATGAGCAGTTCTTC.